This T cell receptor beta chain was sequenced during a study of cytomegalovirus exposure and HLA in healthy donors. Trimming removed 1 base from V and 8 bases from J; junction bases left unmatched: 6. The CDR3 length is 14 residues. CDR1 and CDR2 (germline): SEHNR, FQNEAQ (reference sequence). This clone was picked up one time. What it binds is unknown. This specimen includes other DNA sequences encoding the same CDR3. It was with 60 Vbeta and 13 Jbeta primers that the PCR ran. The method was immunoSEQ multiplex PCR; TCRdb's version includes in-frame clones alone and lacks a portion of them. The sample consists of 95,000 to 150,000 clones, 66% of them appearing once. Study conclusions and caveats: Several top significant clusters appeared, in a later analysis, to be linked to common viral pathogens. Presence/absence analyses assumed roughly uniform sequencing depth across donors, which may not hold. Later analysis found that TCR beta chains associated with HLA were more clonally expanded than other, equally common chains.

This chain joins TRBV7-9 and TRBJ1-2; TRBD1 aligns across 8 bases. What was sequenced was PBMCs. This sequence was found in a young man in good health and CMV-seronegative. CDR3 nucleotides: TGTGCCAGCAGCTTAGAGGCAGGGGGCGGCGGCTACACCTTC. Its protein product is CASSLEAGGGGYTF. Full variable domain (outside the CDR3, taken from reference TRBV7-9 and TRBJ1-2): DTGVSQNPRHKITKRGQNVTFRCDPISEHNRLYWYRQTLGQGPEFLTYFQNEAQLEKSRLLSDRFSAERPKGSFSTLEIQRTEQGDSAMYLCASSLEAGGGGYTFGSGTRLTVV.